This is a list of T cell receptor beta chains from one sample in a study of T cell responses to AZD1222 COVID-19 vaccine. Produced via immunoSEQ multiplex PCR; TCRdb's table is partial and in-frame only. Here the sample spans around 190,000 clones, about 86% being singletons. This specimen was peripheral blood, taken 28 days after the second AZD1222 dose. All receptors come from an adult who received the AZD1222 COVID-19 vaccine. Both conserved end residues are trimmed from each CDR3. The D gene is left open where the match is weak.

J | D | V | CDR3
TRBJ1-2 | - | TRBV19 | ASSIVVEANYGYT
TRBJ1-1 | TRBD1 | TRBV14 | ASSPGWGTGDTEAF
TRBJ1-5 | TRBD1 | TRBV28 | ASIPGTGGNQPQH
TRBJ2-7 | TRBD1 | TRBV27 | ASSRGQASYEQY
TRBJ1-2 | - | TRBV27 | ASGRGSFYGYT
TRBJ2-1 | - | TRBV10-1 | ASSESRGNEQF
TRBJ2-3 | TRBD1 | TRBV19 | ASSNRGSYTDTQY
TRBJ1-3 | - | TRBV29-1 | SVGGLSGDTIY
TRBJ1-5 | - | TRBV19 | ASRSGYGNQPQH
TRBJ2-7 | TRBD2 | TRBV9 | ASSLGLAGPTYEQY
TRBJ1-5 | - | TRBV25-1 | ASSEYGLNQPQH
TRBJ2-3 | - | TRBV7-9 | ASSPGLSSTDTQY
TRBJ2-7 | TRBD1 | TRBV7-8 | ASSRTGGEQY
TRBJ2-1 | TRBD2 | TRBV10-3 | AIAVKLAVMNEQF
TRBJ2-1 | TRBD2 | TRBV18 | ASSPRTSGGFSSYNEQF
TRBJ1-1 | - | TRBV5-1 | ASGIGGADTEAF